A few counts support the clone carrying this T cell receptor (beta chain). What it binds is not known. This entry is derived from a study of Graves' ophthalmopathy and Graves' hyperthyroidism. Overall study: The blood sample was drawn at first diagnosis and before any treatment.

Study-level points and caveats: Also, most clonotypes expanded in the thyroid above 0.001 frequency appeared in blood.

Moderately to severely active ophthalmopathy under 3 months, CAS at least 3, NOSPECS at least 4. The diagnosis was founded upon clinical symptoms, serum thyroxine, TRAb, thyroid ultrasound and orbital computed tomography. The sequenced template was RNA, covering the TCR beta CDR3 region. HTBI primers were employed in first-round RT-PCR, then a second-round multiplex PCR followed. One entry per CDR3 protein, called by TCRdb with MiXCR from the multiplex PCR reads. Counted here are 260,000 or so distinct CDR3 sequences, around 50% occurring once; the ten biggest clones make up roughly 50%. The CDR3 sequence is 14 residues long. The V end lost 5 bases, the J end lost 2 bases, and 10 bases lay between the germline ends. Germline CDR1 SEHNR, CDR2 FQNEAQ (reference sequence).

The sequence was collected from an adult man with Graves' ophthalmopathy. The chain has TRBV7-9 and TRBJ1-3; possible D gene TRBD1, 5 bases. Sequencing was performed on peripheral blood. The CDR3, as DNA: TGTGCCAGCAGCCCCGGGACGGCTGGAAACACCATATATTTT. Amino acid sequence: CASSPGTAGNTIYF.